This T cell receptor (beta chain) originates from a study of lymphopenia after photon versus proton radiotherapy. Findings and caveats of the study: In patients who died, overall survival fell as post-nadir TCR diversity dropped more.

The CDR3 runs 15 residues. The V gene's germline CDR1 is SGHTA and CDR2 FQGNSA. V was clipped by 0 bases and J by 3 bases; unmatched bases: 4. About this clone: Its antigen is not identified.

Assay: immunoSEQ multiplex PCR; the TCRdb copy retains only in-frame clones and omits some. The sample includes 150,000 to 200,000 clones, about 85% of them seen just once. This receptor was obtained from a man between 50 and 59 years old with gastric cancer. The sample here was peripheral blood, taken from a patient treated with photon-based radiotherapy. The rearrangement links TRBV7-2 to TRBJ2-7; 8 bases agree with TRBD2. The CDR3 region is CASSLARTSRYEQYF. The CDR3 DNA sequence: TGTGCCAGCAGCTTAGCGAGGACTAGCCGCTACGAGCAGTACTTC.